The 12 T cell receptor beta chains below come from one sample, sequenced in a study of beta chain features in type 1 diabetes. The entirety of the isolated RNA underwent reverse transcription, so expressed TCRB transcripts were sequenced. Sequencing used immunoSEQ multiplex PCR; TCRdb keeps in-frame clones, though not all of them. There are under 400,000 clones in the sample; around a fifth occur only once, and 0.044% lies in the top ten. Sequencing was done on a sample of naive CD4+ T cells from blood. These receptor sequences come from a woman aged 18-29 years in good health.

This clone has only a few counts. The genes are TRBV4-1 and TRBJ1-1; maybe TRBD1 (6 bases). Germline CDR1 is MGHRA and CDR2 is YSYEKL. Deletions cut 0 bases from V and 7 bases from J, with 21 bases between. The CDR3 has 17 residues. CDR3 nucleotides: TGCGCCAGCAGCCAAGATTTTTGGGGGGGGCGAACCGGTGAAGCTTTCTTT. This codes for CASSQDFWGGRTGEAFF.

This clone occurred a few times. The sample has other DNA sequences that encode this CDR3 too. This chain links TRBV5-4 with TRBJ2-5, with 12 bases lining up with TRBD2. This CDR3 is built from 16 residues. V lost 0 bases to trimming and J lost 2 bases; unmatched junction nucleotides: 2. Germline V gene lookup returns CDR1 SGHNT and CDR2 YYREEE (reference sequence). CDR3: CASSLGLAGAQETQYF. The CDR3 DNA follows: TGTGCCAGCAGCTTGGGACTAGCGGGGGCTCAAGAGACCCAGTACTTC. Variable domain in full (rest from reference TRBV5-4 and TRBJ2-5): ETGVTQSPTHLIKTRGQQVTLRCSSQSGHNTVSWYQQALGQGPQFIFQYYREEENGRGNFPPRFSGLQFPNYSSELNVNALELDDSALYLCASSLGLAGAQETQYFGPGTRLLVL.

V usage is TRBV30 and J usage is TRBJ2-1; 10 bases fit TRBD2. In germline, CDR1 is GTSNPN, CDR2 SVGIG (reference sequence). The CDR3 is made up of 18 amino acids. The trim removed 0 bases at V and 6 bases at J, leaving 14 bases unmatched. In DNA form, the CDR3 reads TGTGCCTGGAGTGTAATGCGCCCCACTAGCGGGGTGGGCAATGAGCAGTTCTTC. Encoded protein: CAWSVMRPTSGVGNEQFF.

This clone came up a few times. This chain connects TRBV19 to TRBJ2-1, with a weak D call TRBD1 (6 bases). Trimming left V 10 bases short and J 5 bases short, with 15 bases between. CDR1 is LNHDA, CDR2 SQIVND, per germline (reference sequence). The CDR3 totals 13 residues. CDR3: CATRGLGHNEQFF. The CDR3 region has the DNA TGTGCCACCAGGGGTTTGGGTCACAATGAGCAGTTCTTC.

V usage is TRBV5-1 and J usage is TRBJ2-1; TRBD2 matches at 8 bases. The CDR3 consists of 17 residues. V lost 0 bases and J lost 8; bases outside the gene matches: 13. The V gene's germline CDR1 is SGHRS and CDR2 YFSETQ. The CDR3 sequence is CASSLGGGTRLVDEQFF. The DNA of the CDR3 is TGCGCCAGCAGCTTGGGAGGAGGGACTAGATTGGTTGATGAGCAGTTCTTC.

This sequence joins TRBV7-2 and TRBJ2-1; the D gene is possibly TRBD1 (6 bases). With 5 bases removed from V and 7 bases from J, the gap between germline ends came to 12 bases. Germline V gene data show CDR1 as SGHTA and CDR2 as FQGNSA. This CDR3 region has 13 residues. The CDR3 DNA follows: TGTGCCAGCAGCCGGAACGGACAGAATGAGCAGTTCTTC. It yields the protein CASSRNGQNEQFF.

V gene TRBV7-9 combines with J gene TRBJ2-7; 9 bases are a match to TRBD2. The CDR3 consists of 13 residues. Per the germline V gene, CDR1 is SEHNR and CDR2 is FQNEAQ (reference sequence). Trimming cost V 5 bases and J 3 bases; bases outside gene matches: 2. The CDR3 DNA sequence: TGTGCCAGCAGCGGACTAGCGAACTACGAGCAGTACTTC. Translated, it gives CASSGLANYEQYF.

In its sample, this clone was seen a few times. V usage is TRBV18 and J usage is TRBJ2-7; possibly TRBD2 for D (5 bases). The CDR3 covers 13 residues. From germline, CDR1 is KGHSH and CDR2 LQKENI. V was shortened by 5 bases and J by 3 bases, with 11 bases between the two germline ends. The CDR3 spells CASSSGIDYEQYF. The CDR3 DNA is TGTGCCAGCTCATCCGGGATAGACTACGAGCAGTACTTC.

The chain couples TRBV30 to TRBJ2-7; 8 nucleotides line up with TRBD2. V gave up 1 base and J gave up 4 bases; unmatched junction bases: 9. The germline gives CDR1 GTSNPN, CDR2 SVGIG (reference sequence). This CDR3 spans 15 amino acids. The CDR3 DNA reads TGTGCCTGGAGTGAAGGACGGGCTAGCGGGTACGAGCAGTACTTC. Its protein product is CAWSEGRASGYEQYF.

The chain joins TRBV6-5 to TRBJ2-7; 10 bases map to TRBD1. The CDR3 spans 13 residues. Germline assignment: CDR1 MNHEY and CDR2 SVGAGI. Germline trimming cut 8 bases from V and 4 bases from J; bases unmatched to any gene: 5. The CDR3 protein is CASEGQGDYEQYF. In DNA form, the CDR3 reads TGTGCCAGCGAAGGACAGGGGGATTACGAGCAGTACTTC.

CDR3 bases: TGTGCCAGTAGCCCTGGGGACAGGACGGTTAATCAGCCCCAGCATTTT. It yields the protein CASSPGDRTVNQPQHF. The chain combines TRBV19 with TRBJ1-5; TRBD1 aligns across 8 bases. Looked up from germline, CDR1 is LNHDA and CDR2 is SQIVND (reference sequence). With 6 bases clipped from V and 4 bases from J, the junction kept 11 bases outside the gene matches. CDR3 length: 16 residues.

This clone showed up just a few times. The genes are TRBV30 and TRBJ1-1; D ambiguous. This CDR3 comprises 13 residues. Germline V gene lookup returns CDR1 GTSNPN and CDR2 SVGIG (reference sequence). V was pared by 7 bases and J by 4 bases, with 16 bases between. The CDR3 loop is CASFRGRATEAFF. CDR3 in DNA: TGTGCCTCGTTTCGGGGAAGGGCCACTGAAGCTTTCTTT.